Listed below are T cell receptor beta chains from one sample, sequenced in a study of early T cells in non-severe SARS-CoV-2 infection. In TCRdb, the 5' RACE reads were re-called with MiXCR into one record per CDR3 protein. The sample consists of 45,000 to 60,000 distinct CDR3 sequences, about 10% of them appearing once. The sample taken for sequencing was whole blood. These receptor sequences come from an adult who was a healthcare worker with PCR-confirmed SARS-CoV-2 infection or an uninfected control (not recorded which). Each CDR3 is given with its conserved first and last residue. D genes are given only for firm matches. Clone size, where shown, is once, few, many, or a class for clones that have expanded.

TRBV12-3/TRBV12-4	TRBJ1-1	TRBD1	13	few	TGTGCCAGCAGTCCGACAGGGCTCACTGAAGCTTTCTTT	CASSPTGLTEAFF
TRBV4-2	TRBJ2-2	TRBD1	16	.	TGTGCCAGCAGCCAAGATAAACAGGGGAGAATCGGGGAGCTGTTTTTT	CASSQDKQGRIGELFF
TRBV12-5	TRBJ1-6	.	16	many	TGTGCTAGTGGGGAGACACCGGACAGAGGGAATTCACCCCTCCACTTT	CASGETPDRGNSPLHF
TRBV5-4	TRBJ2-3	.	13	many	TGTGCCAGCAGCTTTCCAGACACAGATACGCAGTATTTT	CASSFPDTDTQYF
TRBV7-3	TRBJ2-1	.	13	.	TGTGCCAGCAGCTTAGAACCGCGCAATGAGCAGTTCTTC	CASSLEPRNEQFF
TRBV3-1	TRBJ2-5	.	12	.	TGTGCCAGCAGCCAAGTTGGAGAGGCCCAGTACTTC	CASSQVGEAQYF
TRBV13	TRBJ2-7	.	15	few	TGTGCCAGCAGCTCCCGACTGCTGAGCTCCTACGAGCAGTACTTC	CASSSRLLSSYEQYF
TRBV7-3	TRBJ2-3	TRBD2	15	many	TGTGCCAGCAGCTCAATGGGGGGGTACACAGATACGCAGTATTTT	CASSSMGGYTDTQYF
TRBV10-3	TRBJ1-4	.	12	few	TGTGCCATCAGTGTGACTAATGAAAAACTGTTTTTT	CAISVTNEKLFF
TRBV7-2	TRBJ2-1	TRBD2	21	few	TGTGCCAGCAGCACAAAGGCAGGACTAGCGGGAGGGGCCTACTCCTACAATGAGCAGTTCTTC	CASSTKAGLAGGAYSYNEQFF
TRBV5-6	TRBJ1-1	.	11	.	TGTGCCAGCAGTGGGGGCCTCGAAGCTTTCTTT	CASSGGLEAFF
TRBV27	TRBJ1-5	TRBD1	15	.	TGTGCCAGCAGTGGACAGGGGGGCGTTTATCAGCCCCAGCATTTT	CASSGQGGVYQPQHF
TRBV29-1	TRBJ2-1	TRBD2	13	few	TGCAGCGGATGGACTAGCGGTATTAATGAGCAGTTCTTC	CSGWTSGINEQFF
TRBV6-2/TRBV6-3	TRBJ2-1	.	12	many	TGTGCCAGCAGGAACAGGGTCGATGAGCAGTTCTTC	CASRNRVDEQFF
TRBV5-1	TRBJ2-3	.	15	many	TGCGCCAGCCGAGACCCCAGAGGGGGCACAGATACGCAGTATTTT	CASRDPRGGTDTQYF
TRBV10-3	TRBJ2-1	.	14	many	TGTGCCATCAGTGACGCTACAGACTACAATGAGCAGTTCTTC	CAISDATDYNEQFF
TRBV28	TRBJ2-7	.	13	.	TGTGCCAGCAGTTTTGTCGGCCCCTACGAGCAGTACTTC	CASSFVGPYEQYF
TRBV29-1	TRBJ2-2	.	13	many	TGCACCGGAGGGGGAATTGTGGGCGGGGAGCTGTTTTTT	CTGGGIVGGELFF
TRBV20-1	TRBJ1-1	TRBD1	15	few	TGCAGTGCTAGAGACCCTGTGACAGGGGCGAATGAAGCTTTCTTT	CSARDPVTGANEAFF
TRBV2	TRBJ2-7	TRBD1	14	.	TGTGCCAGCAGTGACTCGAACAGGGGGAACGAGCAGTACTTC	CASSDSNRGNEQYF
TRBV5-1	TRBJ2-3	.	14	medium-sized	TGCGCCAGCGCCGAGGGACCCAGCACAGATACGCAGTATTTT	CASAEGPSTDTQYF
TRBV5-6	TRBJ2-2	TRBD1	16	many	TGTGCCAGCAGCTTGGGTACAGGGGCAGGCACCGGGGAGCTGTTTTTT	CASSLGTGAGTGELFF
TRBV12-3/TRBV12-4	TRBJ1-1	.	14	many	TGTGCCAGCAGTTTAGCAGACTCGAACACTGAAGCTTTCTTT	CASSLADSNTEAFF
TRBV7-6	TRBJ1-6	.	17	few	TGTGCCAGCAGCCCGAGCTCACAGGGTTTCGGGAGTTCACCCCTCCACTTT	CASSPSSQGFGSSPLHF
TRBV6-1	TRBJ1-2	.	16	many	TGTGCCAGCAGTACCCTACTTTGGGTGACATTTTCTGGCTACACCTTC	CASSTLLWVTFSGYTF
TRBV20-1	TRBJ2-7	TRBD2	15	many	TGCAGTGCTAGAGGCAGTAGCGGGGAAACCTACGAGCAGTACTTC	CSARGSSGETYEQYF
TRBV7-6	TRBJ1-2	.	15	many	TGTGCCAGCAGCCCATCTCTACAGGGCGGTAATGGCTACACCTTC	CASSPSLQGGNGYTF
TRBV9	TRBJ1-3	.	14	.	TGTGCCAGCAGCGCAGGGACGGAGGGAAACACCATATATTTT	CASSAGTEGNTIYF
TRBV6-1	TRBJ2-7	.	15	.	TGTGCCAGCAGTGTGGCAGCGTATAGCTCCTACGAGCAGTACTTC	CASSVAAYSSYEQYF
TRBV4-1	TRBJ2-3	TRBD2	17	.	TGCGCCAGCAGCCAAGATCCAACAGGACTAGCGACGGATACGCAGTATTTT	CASSQDPTGLATDTQYF
TRBV6-4	TRBJ2-3	TRBD2	16	.	TGTGCCACCGCATCCTTAGCGGGGGGACTCACAGATACGCAGTATTTT	CATASLAGGLTDTQYF
TRBV7-9	TRBJ2-3	TRBD2	18	.	TGTGCCAGCAGCACCGGCATGGGGGAACTAGCGGAGGCAGATACGCAGTATTTT	CASSTGMGELAEADTQYF
TRBV7-2	TRBJ2-2	.	13	.	TGTGCCAGCAGTACGATTCACACCGGGGAGCTGTTTTTT	CASSTIHTGELFF
TRBV27	TRBJ1-5	.	16	many	TGTGCCAGCAGTTTATATGGGGACCGGAGCAATCAGCCCCAGCATTTT	CASSLYGDRSNQPQHF
TRBV15	TRBJ2-3	TRBD2	17	few	TGTGCCACCAGCGGATTGACTAGCGGGACGCGCACAGATACGCAGTATTTT	CATSGLTSGTRTDTQYF
TRBV5-4	TRBJ1-4	.	14	few	TGTGCCAGCAGCTCCGTGATGGCGGCGGAAAAACTGTTTTTT	CASSSVMAAEKLFF
TRBV5-4	TRBJ2-1	TRBD2	13	.	TGTGCCAGCAGCAGGACTAGCAGCGATGAGCAGTTCTTC	CASSRTSSDEQFF
TRBV7-2	TRBJ2-7	.	15	many	TGTGCCAGCAGCTCCTCTGGCGAAATAGTACGAAAGCAGTACTTC	CASSSSGEIVRKQYF
TRBV10-1	TRBJ2-1	.	12	many	TGCGCCAGCAGTCCCGGGGGCAATGAGCAGTTCTTC	CASSPGGNEQFF
TRBV5-6	TRBJ2-7	.	15	few	TGTGCCAGCAGCTTGGTAGGGGCGAAATTCTACGAGCAGTACTTC	CASSLVGAKFYEQYF
TRBV7-7	TRBJ2-2	.	14	many	TGTGCCAGCAGCCCGGTCGGGGACACCGGGGAGCTGTTTTTT	CASSPVGDTGELFF
TRBV9	TRBJ2-3	.	14	few	TGTGCCAGCAGCCCTCAGCCGACTATGGGGACGCAGTATTTT	CASSPQPTMGTQYF
TRBV10-3	TRBJ2-1	TRBD1	13	many	TGTGCCATCGCGGGCAGGGGGAATAATGAGCAGTTCTTC	CAIAGRGNNEQFF
TRBV25-1	TRBJ2-3	TRBD2	15	many	TGTGCCAGCAGTGAGGGCGGGGGTTTAGCAGATACGCAGTATTTT	CASSEGGGLADTQYF
TRBV5-1	TRBJ1-5	.	13	.	TGCGCCAGCAGGACAGATAGCAATCAGCCCCAGCATTTT	CASRTDSNQPQHF
TRBV10-3	TRBJ2-7	.	11	.	TGTGCCATCAGTGGCCCCTGGGAGCAGTACTTC	CAISGPWEQYF
TRBV29-1	TRBJ2-3	.	13	many	TGCAGCTGTAATTACCGCCTCCCAGATACGCAGTATTTT	CSCNYRLPDTQYF
TRBV11-2	TRBJ2-1	.	18	many	TGTGCCAGCAGCCATGGGCAATGGCGAGCTCCTGGGCCCAATGAGCAGTTCTTC	CASSHGQWRAPGPNEQFF